This TCR beta chain was obtained from a study of T cells in Graves' hyperthyroidism and ophthalmopathy (dated by TCRdb to between 2018 and 2021). Regarding the complete study: Peripheral blood samples were taken at the time of initial diagnosis, prior to any treatment. Following sampling, methimazole starting at 30 mg daily was given to hyperthyroidism patients, and high-dose intravenous methylprednisolone was given to ophthalmopathy patients. The paper describes TCR Vbeta CDR3 sequencing of about 140 peripheral blood samples, made up of 43 ophthalmopathy patients, 70 to 80 hyperthyroidism patients and about 17 progressor patients. The roughly 100 discovery patients were randomly divided into training and test sets at a 7:3 ratio. A discovery cohort of around 98 patients, approximately 45 with Graves' ophthalmopathy and 57 with stable Graves' hyperthyroidism, was used to find distinguishing TCR V-J signatures. An independent validation cohort of 18 to 20 hyperthyroidism patients and 17 patients who later progressed to ophthalmopathy tested prospective prediction of ophthalmopathy. The study also compared thyroid tissue and blood T-cell repertoires from 5 to 7 Graves' hyperthyroidism patients.

TCR beta CDR3 regions were amplified from RNA transcripts. A first-round RT-PCR of the TCR CDR3 used the HTBI primer set with the Qiagen OneStep RT-PCR kit. Libraries were constructed in a second round of multiplex PCR, after which size selection and purification were carried out. The libraries were sequenced on an Illumina HiSeq2000 using paired-end 100 bp reads. Per the authors' processing: Raw data were processed with SOAPnuke, discarding reads with adapters, uncalled bases, mean Phred below 15, or no exact constant-primer or identifier match. High-quality paired reads were merged using COPE v1.2.5, and each unique nucleotide sequence was defined as a clonotype. MiTCR v1.1 was used to align the clonotypes against IMGT TRBV, TRBD and TRBJ reference segments. The analysis was restricted to V-J combinations with a frequency above 0.0001, which together covered 99.2% of the repertoires. The TCS score was defined as the ratio of F50 (clonal expansion) to E x V (chaos), calculated using BLOSUM62-based TCRdist between CDR3 peptides within each V-J. Welch's t-statistics and random forest reduced 500 to 550 V-J features to about 13, which were used in a naive Bayes classifier (R e1071). TCRdb took the public reads, trimmed them with fastp at Q25, ran MiXCR for clone calling and kept in-frame beta chains. Duplicate CDR3 protein sequences are folded into a single record with the most common DNA and genes. The V and J calls and clone size come from TCRdb's table, not from the authors' own analysis. The sample includes about 130,000 distinct CDR3 sequences, with around 20% observed a single time. The leading ten clones occupy more than 65% of the sample.

The hyperthyroidism patients were between 18 and 65 years old and newly diagnosed, with a disease duration of less than 2 months. Exclusion was applied to patients with uncontrolled infections, other autoimmune diseases, pregnancy or lactation. Diagnoses relied on clinical symptoms, serum thyroxine and TRAb, thyroid ultrasound and orbital computed tomography. Blood from progressor patients was drawn when they were first diagnosed with hyperthyroidism, before any ophthalmopathy symptoms appeared. Ficoll-Paque density gradient centrifugation was used to isolate PBMCs from 8 to 10 ml of fresh peripheral blood. Progressor patients were first diagnosed with Graves' hyperthyroidism and then developed ophthalmopathy during follow-up. Total RNA was extracted using Trizol reagent, and RNA quality was assessed on an Agilent 2100 Bioanalyzer. The germline V gene (reference sequence) yields DFQATT for CDR1 and SNEGSKA for CDR2. From the cysteine through the phenylalanine, the CDR3 covers 13 amino acids. Solely the CDR3 DNA is kept, with 39 bases framed from the first base.

What the study reported, not specific to this receptor: In validation, the model predicted progression to ophthalmopathy with around 71% sensitivity and roughly 72% specificity, a median of 6.5 months before onset. A model built on a 13 V-J signature distinguished ophthalmopathy from stable hyperthyroidism, reaching 85% to 90% sensitivity and around 81% specificity in cross-validation and 80%/75% in testing. No statistical method was used to fix the sample size in advance, and group allocation was not hidden from the investigators. Most expanded thyroid clonotypes (frequency above 0.001) were also found in blood, which suggests that blood repertoires may mirror thyroid immune responses.

This clonotype was seen only a few times. Its antigen is unknown. A read error may produce the germline difference seen at one junction end. The sequenced sample consisted of blood. This sequence was found in a woman aged 45-59 years with Graves' hyperthyroidism that later progressed to Graves' ophthalmopathy. The V gene is TRBV20-1 and the J gene is TRBJ2-7; 9 bases in the middle match TRBD2. Read as DNA, the sequence is TGCGGTGCTAGACTTAGCGGGAGACCCGAGCAGTACTTC. It translates as CGARLSGRPEQYF.